Presented here are 14 T cell receptor beta chains from one specimen sequenced in a study of control samples from healthy donors and cancer patients. Assay used: immunoSEQ multiplex PCR; TCRdb lists only in-frame clones, some missing. The data show 150,000 to 160,000 clones, around 95% seen once. Sequenced: blood. The origin of the receptors is a man aged 40-55 years in good health.

The chain combines TRBV19 with TRBJ1-3; 7 nucleotides line up with TRBD1. Germline values: CDR1 LNHDA, CDR2 SQIVND (reference sequence). J was trimmed by 0 bases and V by 2 bases; bases with no gene match: 7. This CDR3 region has 17 residues. In DNA, the CDR3 is TGTGCCAGTAGTATAAAGGGGGCAGGGCGCTCTGGAAACACCATATATTTT. Translating gives CASSIKGAGRSGNTIYF.

The V call is TRBV7-9, the J call TRBJ2-7, with 13 bases that match TRBD2. CDR3 length equals 16 residues. J lost 0 bases, V lost 4 bases, and 3 bases had no gene match. The V gene's germline CDR1 is SEHNR and CDR2 FQNEAQ (reference sequence). CDR3 region: CASSSTSGGLSYEQYF. CDR3 sequence (DNA): TGTGCCAGCAGCTCGACTAGCGGGGGGCTCTCCTACGAGCAGTACTTC.

The rearrangement links TRBV4-1 to TRBJ2-1; TRBD2 aligns across 9 bases. The CDR3 is 16 amino acids. The V gene end was trimmed by 0 bases and the J gene end by 4 bases; junction bases not matched to a gene: 4. From germline, CDR1 is MGHRA and CDR2 YSYEKL. CDR3: CASSQDTSGSYNEQFF. CDR3 coding DNA: TGCGCCAGCAGCCAAGATACTAGCGGGTCTTACAATGAGCAGTTCTTC.

The chain couples TRBV18 to TRBJ1-2, with no clear D. V was clipped by 2 bases and J by 5 bases, with 15 bases between them. This CDR3 spans 15 amino acids. Germline lookup yields CDR1 KGHSH and CDR2 LQKENI. This chain's CDR3 is CASSPSDTSGYGYTF. In DNA, the CDR3 is TGTGCCAGCTCACCAAGCGACACCTCTGGGTATGGCTACACCTTC.

This chain links TRBV1 with TRBJ2-3. TRBV1 counts as a pseudogene. The length of the CDR3 is 19 residues. The DNA of the CDR3 is TGCACCAGCAGCCAAGACGGTTCAGGTCGGGGCAGACCCCCAGATACGCAGTATTTT. This translates into CTSSQDGSGRGRPPDTQYF.

The chain recombines TRBV18 with TRBJ1-5; D remains unclear. Germline CDR1 KGHSH, CDR2 LQKENI. Trimming pared 1 base from V and 6 bases from J, leaving 13 bases between. CDR3 length: 15 amino acids. The CDR3 region is CASSPQGRVGQPQHF. DNA for the CDR3: TGTGCCAGCTCACCACAAGGGCGGGTCGGTCAGCCCCAGCATTTT.

This chain joins TRBV27 and TRBJ2-7, with 8 bases aligning to TRBD2. This CDR3 has 14 residues. Unmatched junction bases numbered 8, after V lost 5 bases and J lost 5 bases. Germline V gene sequence: CDR1 MNHEY, CDR2 SMNVEV (reference sequence). For the CDR3, the DNA is TGTGCCAGCAGTAGGGAGCGGGGGAGCAACGAGCAGTACTTC. Its protein product is CASSRERGSNEQYF.

The chain uses TRBV7-2 and TRBJ1-2, with D possibly being TRBD1 (5 bases). The CDR3 loop spans 14 amino acids. V was trimmed by 1 base and J by 4 bases, leaving 10 bases between them. CDR1 SGHTA and CDR2 FQGNSA come from the germline V gene. The CDR3 DNA reads TGTGCCAGCAGCTTAGGGCCGGGGACCTATGGCTACACCTTC. Its protein is CASSLGPGTYGYTF.

This clone turned up a few times. The V gene is TRBV5-4, the J gene TRBJ1-6; the D is unclear. The germline gives CDR1 SGHNT, CDR2 YYREEE (reference sequence). The CDR3 is 15 residues long. V lost 0 bases and J lost 7, with 11 bases in between. In nucleotides, the CDR3 is TGTGCCAGCAGCTTGGACAGTGCGCGGAATTCACCCCTCCACTTT. Its translation is CASSLDSARNSPLHF.

The V gene is TRBV6-6, the J gene TRBJ1-4, with D uncertain. The V gene's germline CDR1 is MNHNY and CDR2 SVGAGI (reference sequence). The CDR3 sequence is 15 residues long. Trimming shortened V by 8 bases and J by 0 bases, and 13 bases separated the two germline ends. CDR3: CASGNRGATNEKLFF. CDR3 nucleotide sequence: TGTGCCAGCGGTAACAGAGGTGCAACTAATGAAAAACTGTTTTTT.

The V gene is TRBV28, the J gene TRBJ2-1; 9 positions agree with TRBD1. V shed 4 bases and J 6 bases; nucleotides not matched to a gene: 4. CDR1 is MDHEN and CDR2 is SYDVKM in the germline V gene. The CDR3 sequence is 14 residues long. The CDR3 DNA reads as TGTGCCAGCAGTTCCGGGACAGGGCCCAATGAGCAGTTCTTC. It specifies CASSSGTGPNEQFF.

For the CDR3, the DNA is TGTGCCAGCAGCTTAGCCGGGACCTACGAGCAGTTCTTC. Translation gives CASSLAGTYEQFF. The V call is TRBV11-2, the J call TRBJ2-1; either TRBD1 or TRBD2 may supply D (5 bases each). The CDR3 contains 13 residues. Trimming cost V 1 base and J 10 bases, with 11 bases left between them. From germline, CDR1 is SGHAT and CDR2 FQNNGV.

The chain has TRBV19 and TRBJ2-3; D possibly corresponds to TRBD2 (6 bases). From germline, CDR1 is LNHDA and CDR2 SQIVND (reference sequence). Trimming took 5 bases from V and 4 from J, leaving 13 bases between them. The CDR3 extends over 14 amino acids. CDR3 protein: CASSFGGTSDTQYF. As DNA, the CDR3 is TGTGCCAGTAGTTTCGGCGGGACCTCAGATACGCAGTATTTT. Based on the CDR3 plus reference TRBV19 and TRBJ2-3, the full variable domain is DGGITQSPKYLFRKEGQNVTLSCEQNLNHDAMYWYRQDPGQGLRLIYYSQIVNDFQKGDIAEGYSVSREKKESFPLTVTSAQKNPTAFYLCASSFGGTSDTQYFGPGTRLTVL.

The J gene is TRBJ2-4, the V gene TRBV6-2 or TRBV6-3, with D possibly called TRBD1 or TRBD2 (5 bases each). The germline V and J ends were trimmed by 5 bases and 3 bases, with 8 bases remaining between them. The germline V gene has CDR1 MNHEY and CDR2 SVGEGT. The CDR3 consists of 13 residues. CDR3 sequence reads: CASSRDRKNIQYF. CDR3 coding DNA: TGTGCCAGCAGTCGGGACCGCAAAAACATTCAGTACTTC.